The source of this TCR beta chain is a study of T-cell reconstitution after alpha-beta-depleted transplantation in children. This clonotype came up a few times. As yet, its antigen is unknown. Unique molecular identifiers tagged the TCRbeta library. TCRdb re-derived calls from the PCR reads in MiXCR, one entry per CDR3 protein. The sample holds 610,000 or so distinct CDR3 sequences, 25% to 30% seen once. The CDR3 is made up of 16 amino acids. Germline V gene data show CDR1 as LNHNV and CDR2 as YYDKDF (reference sequence). Trimming shortened V by 1 base and J by 5 bases, and 15 bases separated the two germline ends. Study-level points and caveats: Counts and diversity of T cells one year after transplant came mostly from newly produced T cells. The origin of alpha-beta T cells about two months after transplant was reportedly several hundred expanded graft clones. Some patients' high day-60 TCRbeta diversity was traced to surviving recipient T cells and thymic progenitors.

Sequences were derived from PBMCs, sampled before TCRalphabeta/CD19-depleted stem cell transplant. The clonotype was recovered from a boy younger than two with Wiskott-Aldrich syndrome, due to receive a stem cell transplant. The genes are TRBV15 and TRBJ2-1, with D possibly matching TRBD2 (6 bases). CDR3 nucleotides: TGTGCCACCAGCAGAGGCCGGGACTGGATCAACAATGAGCAGTTCTTC. Protein product: CATSRGRDWINNEQFF.